The rows below give T cell receptor beta chains drawn from one sample of a study of breast tumors, draining lymph nodes, adjacent tissues. Via MiXCR, TCRdb re-called the multiplex PCR reads, giving one row per CDR3 protein. The repertoire holds more than 200,000 distinct CDR3 sequences, approximately 29% seen once, with approximately 1.4% in the top ten. Sequenced input: axillary lymph node tissue. These receptors all stem from a female donor with breast cancer. Some clones in this sample may be carry-over from other donors' samples. The CDR3 runs from the conserved cysteine through the conserved F or W. The D gene is left open where the match is weak. Clone size is given for some rows only: seen once, a few or many times, or a class if the clone is expanded.

V gene	clone size	D gene	CDR3 length	J gene	CDR3 DNA	CDR3 protein
TRBV10-3	many	.	15	TRBJ2-7	TGTGCCATCAGTGGGAAGGCGGGCCTTCCCTACGAGCAGTACTTC	CAISGKAGLPYEQYF
TRBV20-1	.	.	12	TRBJ1-4	TGCAGCGTGCTGGGGGGCGGTGAAAAACTGTTTTTT	CSVLGGGEKLFF
TRBV7-9	.	.	13	TRBJ2-7	TGTGCCGGCAGCCGACTCAACCGCTACGAGCAGTGCTTC	CAGSRLNRYEQCF
TRBV5-1	many	.	13	TRBJ1-2	TGCGCCAGCAGCTTGGTGGGTAGAGACGGCTACACCTTC	CASSLVGRDGYTF
TRBV11-1	many	TRBD1	14	TRBJ1-6	TGTGCCAGCAGCGCGGGACAGGGTTATTCACCCCTCCACTTT	CASSAGQGYSPLHF
TRBV7-9	many	TRBD1	15	TRBJ2-3	TGTGCCAGCAGCTACCGACAGGGGGCGGTGGATACGCAGTATTTT	CASSYRQGAVDTQYF
TRBV6-2/TRBV6-3	many	TRBD1	14	TRBJ2-7	TGTGCCAGCAGTTACACGGGACAGTCCTACGAGCAGTACTTC	CASSYTGQSYEQYF
TRBV2	.	.	14	TRBJ1-6	TGTGCCAGCAGAGACGGCAGGGATAATTCGCCCCTCCACTTT	CASRDGRDNSPLHF
TRBV6-5	many	TRBD1	15	TRBJ1-5	TGTGCCAGCAGCTCGACAGGGACCAGCAATCAGCCCCAGCATTTT	CASSSTGTSNQPQHF
TRBV19	many	TRBD1	15	TRBJ1-1	TGTGCCAGTAGTACCCGGGACAGCATGAACACTGAAGCTTTCTTT	CASSTRDSMNTEAFF
TRBV13	.	TRBD1	15	TRBJ1-4	TGTGCCAGCAGCCGACAGGGGTGGGGAATGGATAAACTGTTTTTT	CASSRQGWGMDKLFF
TRBV20-1	.	.	13	TRBJ1-2	TGCAGTGCTGGAGTGGGGCAGGGCGGCGGCTACACCTTC	CSAGVGQGGGYTF
TRBV19	.	.	13	TRBJ1-1	TGTGCCAGTAGGGACAACAGGGTCACTGAAGCTTTCTTT	CASRDNRVTEAFF
TRBV7-2	.	TRBD2	18	TRBJ2-3	TGTGCCAGCTCCCTGGGACCGACTAGCGAGACGCTCACAGATACGCAGTATTTT	CASSLGPTSETLTDTQYF
TRBV7-2	.	.	13	TRBJ1-4	TGTGCCAGCCGAAGGGGGGATTCTGAAAAACTGTTTTTT	CASRRGDSEKLFF
TRBV19	many	.	13	TRBJ2-3	TGTGCCAGTAACATGGGTAGCACAGATACGCAGTATTTT	CASNMGSTDTQYF
TRBV11-3	few	TRBD2	16	TRBJ2-7	TGTGCCAGCAGCTTACTAGCGGGAGCCGCCTCCTACGAGCAGTACTTC	CASSLLAGAASYEQYF
TRBV20-1	once	.	19	TRBJ1-1	TGCAGTGCTAGGAGGTTGTTGCCTCCGGGCCGGGCCCTGGGGCTTGAAGCTTTCTTT	CSARRLLPPGRALGLEAFF
TRBV7-9	many	TRBD2	16	TRBJ2-1	TGTGCCAGCAGGGGACTAGCGGGAGGGCAATGGAATGAGCAGTTCTTC	CASRGLAGGQWNEQFF
TRBV3-1	.	.	16	TRBJ1-2	TGTGCCAGCAGCCAGGTGACGGGGGTCGGGTTCTATGGCTACACCTTC	CASSQVTGVGFYGYTF
TRBV5-1	many	.	13	TRBJ1-2	TGCGCCAGCAGCTTGAGGGGAGGGAGTGGCTACACCTTC	CASSLRGGSGYTF
TRBV30	few	TRBD1	12	TRBJ1-1	TGTGCCTGGAGTGTACTGGACAGGGGAGCTTTCTTT	CAWSVLDRGAFF
TRBV19	.	.	17	TRBJ1-4	TGTACCAGTAGTATTGGGCCAGGGTCAGGTGGAAATGAAAAACTGTCTTTT	CTSSIGPGSGGNEKLSF
TRBV7-9	many	.	16	TRBJ1-6	TGTGCCAGCAGCTCCGGATCAGGAGCTTCTAATTCACCCCTCCACTTT	CASSSGSGASNSPLHF
TRBV7-3	few	TRBD1	15	TRBJ1-1	TGTGCCAGCAGCTCGACAGGGACCCTGAACACTGAAGCTTTCTTT	CASSSTGTLNTEAFF
TRBV7-2	once	TRBD2	12	TRBJ2-1	TGTGCCTTCTTGCGGGGGGACAATGAGCAGTTCTTC	CAFLRGDNEQFF
TRBV19	many	.	18	TRBJ1-5	TGTGCCAGCAAAAATACTCGGACAGATCCATATAGCAATCAGCCCCAGCATTTT	CASKNTRTDPYSNQPQHF
TRBV6-5	.	.	14	TRBJ2-1	TGTGCCAGCAAACCGTCATACAGGGCAAATGAGCAGTTCTTC	CASKPSYRANEQFF
TRBV10-3	.	TRBD1	16	TRBJ1-3	TGTGCCATCAGTGAGTCAGGACAGGACTCTGGAAACACCATATATTTT	CAISESGQDSGNTIYF
TRBV6-5	many	TRBD1	17	TRBJ1-4	TGTGCCAGCAGACAAACCTCGACAGGGATAACTAATGAAAAACTGTTTTTT	CASRQTSTGITNEKLFF
TRBV2	.	.	12	TRBJ1-4	TGTGCCAGCACCAACCGACCCGAAAAATCGTTTTTT	CASTNRPEKSFF
TRBV20-1	.	TRBD1	12	TRBJ2-5	TGCAGTGCCACGGGACAGCAAGAGACCCAGTACTTC	CSATGQQETQYF
TRBV5-1	.	TRBD1	15	TRBJ2-7	TGCGCCAGCAGCAGACGCCAGACAGGGTACTACGAGCAGTACTTC	CASSRRQTGYYEQYF
TRBV19	many	.	13	TRBJ2-3	TGTGCCAGTAGGTCGGCGGGAACGATTGAGCAGTATTTT	CASRSAGTIEQYF
TRBV9	.	TRBD1	18	TRBJ1-2	TGTGCCAGCAGCCCATGGGGACAGGGGCGCCGATCTAACTATGGCTACACCTTC	CASSPWGQGRRSNYGYTF
TRBV5-8	many	.	15	TRBJ1-5	TGTGCCAGCAGCTTGGCGCGGGGTCGGAATCAGCCCCGGCATTTT	CASSLARGRNQPRHF
TRBV5-1	few	.	14	TRBJ1-1	TGCGCCAGCAGCATAGGCCGGGGTGGGGCTGAAGCTTTCTTT	CASSIGRGGAEAFF
TRBV30	few	TRBD1	14	TRBJ1-1	TGTGCCTGGAGTCTGGGACAGCCTGGTGCTGAAGCTTTCTTT	CAWSLGQPGAEAFF
TRBV20-1	.	.	17	TRBJ2-6	TGCAGTGCTAACAAAGCCGGGCTGTGCTCTGGGGCCAACGTCCTGACTTTC	CSANKAGLCSGANVLTF
TRBV30	many	TRBD2	13	TRBJ2-5	TGTGCCTGGAGTCCGACTAGCGCGGTGACCCAGTACTTC	CAWSPTSAVTQYF
TRBV28	.	.	15	TRBJ1-5	TGTGCCAGCAGTAGGACCCTCGGGGGGAGCCAGCCCCAGCATTTT	CASSRTLGGSQPQHF
TRBV7-9	.	.	11	TRBJ1-4	TGTGCCAGCAGCTTAGCAGCGGGAGGGCCCTTT	CASSLAAGGPF
TRBV20-1	many	.	12	TRBJ2-1	TGCAGTGCTGGGCTGGATCGGTCTTGGCAGTTCTTC	CSAGLDRSWQFF
TRBV2	.	TRBD1	18	TRBJ1-3	TGTGCCAGCAGTTGGGTTGCCACCGGGGACAGGGGTGGAAACACCATATATTTT	CASSWVATGDRGGNTIYF
TRBV12-3/TRBV12-4	many	.	12	TRBJ2-5	TGTGCCAGCGGGGGACTGGGGGAGACCCAGTACTTC	CASGGLGETQYF
TRBV16	many	TRBD1	15	TRBJ1-4	TGTGCCAGCAGCCAATCTGGGACAGGGGGTGAAAAACTGTTTTTT	CASSQSGTGGEKLFF
TRBV2	.	.	15	TRBJ1-5	TGTGCCAGCAGTGAATTCGGGGACGTCTATCAGCCCCAGCATTTT	CASSEFGDVYQPQHF
TRBV6-1	.	.	13	TRBJ1-1	TGTGCCAGCAGCGTGGAGCGGAACACTGAAGCTTTCTTT	CASSVERNTEAFF
TRBV20-1	many	.	16	TRBJ2-2	TGCAGTGCTAGAGATCTGTGGCGAAAGTACACCGGGGAGCTGTTTTTT	CSARDLWRKYTGELFF
TRBV6-5	many	.	14	TRBJ2-7	TGTGCCAGCAGCCCAGAGGTAGGCCCCTACGAGCAGTACTTC	CASSPEVGPYEQYF
TRBV4-1	.	.	14	TRBJ2-7	TGCGCCAGCAGCCCCCAAAGGGGTGCGGACGAGCAGTACTTC	CASSPQRGADEQYF
TRBV7-6	many	TRBD1	14	TRBJ2-7	TGTGCCAGCAGCTTAGCGGGGACAGGGGTCGAGCAGTACTTC	CASSLAGTGVEQYF
TRBV6-1	.	.	14	TRBJ1-6	TGTGCCAGCAGTGAGAGGGGAGGGAATTCACCCCTCCACTTT	CASSERGGNSPLHF
TRBV25-1	.	.	15	TRBJ1-4	TGTGCCAGCAGTGAATCGGGCAGGGGAGTTGAAAAACTGTTTTTT	CASSESGRGVEKLFF
TRBV4-2	many	TRBD2	20	TRBJ2-3	TGTGCCAGCAGCCACCCGCTGTCTTCTAGCGGGAGGACTAGCACAGATACGCAGTATTTT	CASSHPLSSSGRTSTDTQYF
TRBV27	many	TRBD2	14	TRBJ2-7	TGTGCCAGCAGTTCCTGGACTAGTCGGGCCGAGCAGTACTTC	CASSSWTSRAEQYF
TRBV6-5	many	.	15	TRBJ1-6	TGTGCCAGCAGTTACTCGAACCGGGGCAATTCACCCCTCCACTTT	CASSYSNRGNSPLHF
TRBV10-3	many	TRBD1	13	TRBJ2-5	TGTGCCATCGGACGACAGGGTGGGGAGACCCAGTACTTC	CAIGRQGGETQYF
TRBV9	.	.	13	TRBJ2-5	TGTGCCAGCAGTGGTAGCGCCCAAGAGGCCAAGCACTTC	CASSGSAQEAKHF
TRBV4-2	many	.	14	TRBJ2-7	TGTGCCAGCAGCCAAGAGGGCGGCCCTTACGAGCAGTACTTC	CASSQEGGPYEQYF